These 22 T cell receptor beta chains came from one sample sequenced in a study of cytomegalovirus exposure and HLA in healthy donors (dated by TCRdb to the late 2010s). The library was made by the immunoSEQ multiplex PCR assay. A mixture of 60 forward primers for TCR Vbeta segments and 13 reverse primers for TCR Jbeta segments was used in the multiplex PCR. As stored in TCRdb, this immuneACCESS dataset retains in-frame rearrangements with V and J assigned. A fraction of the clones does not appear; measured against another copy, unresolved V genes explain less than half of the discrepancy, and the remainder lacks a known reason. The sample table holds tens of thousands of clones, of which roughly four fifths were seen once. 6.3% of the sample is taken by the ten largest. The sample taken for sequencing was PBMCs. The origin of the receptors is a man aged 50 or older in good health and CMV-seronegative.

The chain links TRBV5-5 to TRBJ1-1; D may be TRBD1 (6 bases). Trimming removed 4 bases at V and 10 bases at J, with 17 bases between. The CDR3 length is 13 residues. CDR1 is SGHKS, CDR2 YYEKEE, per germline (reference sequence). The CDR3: CASSTNRAVGAFF. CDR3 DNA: TGTGCCAGCAGCACTAACAGGGCCGTGGGAGCTTTCTTT.

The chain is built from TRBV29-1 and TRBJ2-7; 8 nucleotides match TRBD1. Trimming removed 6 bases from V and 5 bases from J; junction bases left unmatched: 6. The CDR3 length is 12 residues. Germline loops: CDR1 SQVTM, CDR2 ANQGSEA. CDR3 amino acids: CSVRTGLNEQYF. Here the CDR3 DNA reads TGCAGCGTCCGGACAGGGCTCAACGAGCAGTACTTC.

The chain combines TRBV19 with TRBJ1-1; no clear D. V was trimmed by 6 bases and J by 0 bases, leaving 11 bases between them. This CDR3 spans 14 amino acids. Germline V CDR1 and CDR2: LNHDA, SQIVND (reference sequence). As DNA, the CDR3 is TGTGCCAGTAGCAGTGGCGGCGTGAACACTGAAGCTTTCTTT. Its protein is CASSSGGVNTEAFF.

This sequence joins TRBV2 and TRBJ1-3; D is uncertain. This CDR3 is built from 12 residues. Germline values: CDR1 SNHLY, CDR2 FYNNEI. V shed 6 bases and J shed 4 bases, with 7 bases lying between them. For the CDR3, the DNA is TGTGCCAGCAGACTAGGGGGAAACACCATATATTTT. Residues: CASRLGGNTIYF.

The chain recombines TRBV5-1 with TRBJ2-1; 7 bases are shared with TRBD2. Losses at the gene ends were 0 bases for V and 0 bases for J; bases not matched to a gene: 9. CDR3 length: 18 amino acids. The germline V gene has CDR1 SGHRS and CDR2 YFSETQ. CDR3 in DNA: TGCGCCAGCAGCTTGGGCCGGGGAGGGACGAACTCCTACAATGAGCAGTTCTTC. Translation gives CASSLGRGGTNSYNEQFF. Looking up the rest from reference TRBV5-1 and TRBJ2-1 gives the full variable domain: KAGVTQTPRYLIKTRGQQVTLSCSPISGHRSVSWYQQTPGQGLQFLFEYFSETQRNKGNFPGRFSGRQFSNSRSEMNVSTLELGDSALYLCASSLGRGGTNSYNEQFFGPGTRLTVL.

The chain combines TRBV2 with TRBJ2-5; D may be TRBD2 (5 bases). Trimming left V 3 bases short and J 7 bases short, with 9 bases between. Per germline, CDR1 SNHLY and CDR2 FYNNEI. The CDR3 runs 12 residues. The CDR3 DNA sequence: TGTGCCAGCAGTGACAGTCGGGGGACCCAGTACTTC. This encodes CASSDSRGTQYF. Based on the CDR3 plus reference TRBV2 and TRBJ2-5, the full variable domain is EPEVTQTPSHQVTQMGQEVILRCVPISNHLYFYWYRQILGQKVEFLVSFYNNEISEKSEIFDDQFSVERPDGSNFTLKIRSTKLEDSAMYFCASSDSRGTQYFGPGTRLLVL.

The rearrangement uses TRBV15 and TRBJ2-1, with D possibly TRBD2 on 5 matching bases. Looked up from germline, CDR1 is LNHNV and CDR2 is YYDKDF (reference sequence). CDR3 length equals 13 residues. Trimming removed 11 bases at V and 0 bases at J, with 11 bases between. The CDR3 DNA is TGTGCCGGGAGATACCGCTCCTACAATGAGCAGTTCTTC. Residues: CAGRYRSYNEQFF. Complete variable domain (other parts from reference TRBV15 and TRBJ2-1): DAMVIQNPRYQVTQFGKPVTLSCSQTLNHNVMYWYQQKSSQAPKLLFHYYDKDFNNEADTPDNFQSRRPNTSFCFLDIRSPGLGDTAMYLCAGRYRSYNEQFFGPGTRLTVL.

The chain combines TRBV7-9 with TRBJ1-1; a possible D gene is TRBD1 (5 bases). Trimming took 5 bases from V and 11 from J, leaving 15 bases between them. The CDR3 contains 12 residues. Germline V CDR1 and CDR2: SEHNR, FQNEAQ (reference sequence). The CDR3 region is CASSRGGESAFF. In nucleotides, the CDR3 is TGTGCCAGCAGCAGGGGAGGGGAATCGGCTTTCTTT. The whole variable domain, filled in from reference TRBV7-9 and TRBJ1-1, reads DTGVSQNPRHKITKRGQNVTFRCDPISEHNRLYWYRQTLGQGPEFLTYFQNEAQLEKSRLLSDRFSAERPKGSFSTLEIQRTEQGDSAMYLCASSRGGESAFFGQGTRLTVV.

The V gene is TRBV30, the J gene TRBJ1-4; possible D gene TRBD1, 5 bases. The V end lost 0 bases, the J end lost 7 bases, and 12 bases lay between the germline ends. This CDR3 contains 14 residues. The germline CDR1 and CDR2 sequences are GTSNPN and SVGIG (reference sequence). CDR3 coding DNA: TGTGCCTGGAGTGTTGGGCGGGGGGTTGAAAAACTGTTTTTT. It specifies CAWSVGRGVEKLFF.

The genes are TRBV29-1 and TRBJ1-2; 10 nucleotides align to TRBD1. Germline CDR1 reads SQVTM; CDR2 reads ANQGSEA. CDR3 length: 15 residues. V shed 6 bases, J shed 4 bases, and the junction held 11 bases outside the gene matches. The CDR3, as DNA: TGCAGCGTCCAATCCGGGACAGGGGTCCGCTATGGCTACACCTTC. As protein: CSVQSGTGVRYGYTF.

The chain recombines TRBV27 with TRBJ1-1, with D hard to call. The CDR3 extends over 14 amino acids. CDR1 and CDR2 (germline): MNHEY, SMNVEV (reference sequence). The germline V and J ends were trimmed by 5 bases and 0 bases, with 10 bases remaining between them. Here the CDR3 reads CASSLLGMNTEAFF. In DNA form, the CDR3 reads TGTGCCAGCAGTCTCCTCGGTATGAACACTGAAGCTTTCTTT.

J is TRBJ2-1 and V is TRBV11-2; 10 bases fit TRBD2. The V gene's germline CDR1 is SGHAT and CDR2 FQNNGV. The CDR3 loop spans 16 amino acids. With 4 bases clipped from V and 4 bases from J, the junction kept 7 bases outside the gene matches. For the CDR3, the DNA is TGTGCCAGCAGCTCCGCGGGACTAGCGCCTTACAATGAGCAGTTCTTC. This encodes CASSSAGLAPYNEQFF.

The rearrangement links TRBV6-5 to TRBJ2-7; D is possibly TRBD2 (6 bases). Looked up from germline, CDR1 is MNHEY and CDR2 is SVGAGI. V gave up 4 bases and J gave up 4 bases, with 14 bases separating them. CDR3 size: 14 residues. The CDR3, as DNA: TGTGCCAGCAGTTCCCCCCCTGCGGGATACGAGCAGTACTTC. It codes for CASSSPPAGYEQYF.

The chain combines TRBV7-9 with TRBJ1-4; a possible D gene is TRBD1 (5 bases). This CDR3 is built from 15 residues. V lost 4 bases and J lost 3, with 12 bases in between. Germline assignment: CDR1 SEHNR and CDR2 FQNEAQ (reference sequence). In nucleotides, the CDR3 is TGTGCCAGCAGCTCCCTGGCAGGGTCTAATGAAAAACTGTTTTTT. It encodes CASSSLAGSNEKLFF.

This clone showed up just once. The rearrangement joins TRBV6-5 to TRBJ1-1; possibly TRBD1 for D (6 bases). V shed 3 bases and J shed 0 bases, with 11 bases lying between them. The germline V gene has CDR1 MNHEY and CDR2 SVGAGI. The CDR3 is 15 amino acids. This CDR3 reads CASSYIRTVNTEAFF. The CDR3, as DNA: TGTGCCAGCAGTTATATTCGGACAGTGAACACTGAAGCTTTCTTT.

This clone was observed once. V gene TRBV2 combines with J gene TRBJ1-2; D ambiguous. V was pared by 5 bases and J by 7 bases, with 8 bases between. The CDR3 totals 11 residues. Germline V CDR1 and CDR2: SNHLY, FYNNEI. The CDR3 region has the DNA TGTGCCAGCAGTCCTGACTTTGGCTACACCTTC. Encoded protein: CASSPDFGYTF.

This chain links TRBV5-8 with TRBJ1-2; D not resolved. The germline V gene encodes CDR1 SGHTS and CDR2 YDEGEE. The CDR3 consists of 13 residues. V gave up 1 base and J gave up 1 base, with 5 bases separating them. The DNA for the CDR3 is TGTGCCAGCAGCTTGACAGATAACTATGGCTACACCTTC. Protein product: CASSLTDNYGYTF.

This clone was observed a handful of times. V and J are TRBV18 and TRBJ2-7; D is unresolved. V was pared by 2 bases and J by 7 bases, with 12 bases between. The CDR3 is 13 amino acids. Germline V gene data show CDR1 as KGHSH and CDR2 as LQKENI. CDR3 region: CASSPNLRQEQYF. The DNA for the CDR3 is TGTGCCAGCTCACCAAACCTCAGGCAAGAGCAGTACTTC.

CDR3 sequence: CATRNSGRGRSNQPQHF. CDR3 coding DNA: TGTGCCACCAGGAATTCGGGCCGCGGGCGTAGCAATCAGCCCCAGCATTTT. The V gene is TRBV19, the J gene TRBJ1-5, with D hard to call. This CDR3 is built from 17 residues. V lost 10 bases, J lost 0 bases, and 22 bases lay in between. Germline V gene sequence: CDR1 LNHDA, CDR2 SQIVND (reference sequence).

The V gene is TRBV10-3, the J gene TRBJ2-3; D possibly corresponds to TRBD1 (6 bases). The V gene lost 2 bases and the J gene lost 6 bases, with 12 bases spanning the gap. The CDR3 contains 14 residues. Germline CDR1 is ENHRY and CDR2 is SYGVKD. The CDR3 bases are TGTGCCATCAGTGAGGACGACAGGTGGGATACGCAGTATTTT. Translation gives CAISEDDRWDTQYF.

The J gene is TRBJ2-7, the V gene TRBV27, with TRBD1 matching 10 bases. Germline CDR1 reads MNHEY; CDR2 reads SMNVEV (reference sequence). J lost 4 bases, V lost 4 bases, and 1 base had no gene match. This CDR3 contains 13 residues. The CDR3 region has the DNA TGTGCCAGCAGTTCGGGACAGGGGTACGAGCAGTACTTC. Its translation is CASSSGQGYEQYF.

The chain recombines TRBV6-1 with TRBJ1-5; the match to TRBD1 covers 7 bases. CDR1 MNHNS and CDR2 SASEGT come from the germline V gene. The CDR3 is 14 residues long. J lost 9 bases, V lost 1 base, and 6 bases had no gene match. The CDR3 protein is CASSEGQGNAPQHF. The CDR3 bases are TGTGCCAGCAGTGAAGGACAGGGAAACGCGCCCCAGCATTTT.